What follows are 11 T cell receptor beta chains derived from one specimen sequenced in a study of T cells after yellow fever vaccination (dated by TCRdb to between 2019 and 2020). Library prep was done by 5' RACE. Reads for this sample came from an Illumina NovaSeq 6000. Clones were called with MiXCR by TCRdb after fastp trimmed the public reads at Q25, and only in-frame beta chains were retained. Every distinct CDR3 protein forms one entry, paired with its most common genes and DNA. The sample includes under 350,000 distinct CDR3 sequences, with about 4% observed a single time. Together, the top ten hold about 26% of the sample. The intended sense of this specimen's treatment or condition label: live attenuated yellow fever vaccine strain. This sample comprised PBMCs, obtained 5 days after the yellow fever booster vaccination. All receptors derive from a man between 18 and 29 years old who received the YFV17D yellow fever vaccine.

This chain links TRBV6-2 or TRBV6-3 with TRBJ2-7; TRBD1 agrees at 10 bases. From germline, CDR1 is MNHEY and CDR2 SVGEGT. The CDR3 runs 14 residues. V shed 8 bases, J shed 5 bases, and the junction held 9 bases outside the gene matches. DNA for the CDR3: TGTGCCAGCGGTCCGGACAGGGGGTTTGACGAGCAGTACGTC. Translating gives CASGPDRGFDEQYV.

This clonotype was seen many times. The chain joins TRBV20-1 to TRBJ1-1, with D uncertain. V lost 2 bases, J lost 4 bases, and 8 bases lay in between. The CDR3 has 12 amino acids. Looked up from germline, CDR1 is DFQATT and CDR2 is SNEGSKA (reference sequence). CDR3 bases: TGCAGTGCTAGACGTATTGGCACTGAAGCTTTCTTT. The encoded protein is CSARRIGTEAFF.

This clonotype was detected ten times or more. This chain uses TRBV12-3 or TRBV12-4 with TRBJ2-3, with D perhaps TRBD1 (6 bases). Trimming pared 5 bases from V and 9 bases from J, leaving 15 bases between. This CDR3 is 13 amino acids long. CDR3 nucleotides: TGTGCCAGCAGTCCCCAGGGGATAGGGACGCAGTATTTT. It translates to CASSPQGIGTQYF.

The chain uses TRBV20-1 and TRBJ2-4, with a possible D match to TRBD1 (7 bases). The CDR3 is 14 residues long. V dropped 4 bases and J dropped 8 bases, with 18 bases sitting between them. Germline V gene sequence: CDR1 DFQATT, CDR2 SNEGSKA (reference sequence). CDR3 in DNA: TGCAGTGCTATTTTTTCCAGGGGGGCGGACATTCAGTACTTC. Its translation is CSAIFSRGADIQYF.

This clonotype occurred a few times. This chain uses TRBV7-8 with TRBJ2-6, with D tentatively TRBD2 (7 bases). Germline V gives CDR1 SGHVS, CDR2 FQNEAQ. Trimming pared 5 bases from V and 4 bases from J, leaving 15 bases between. CDR3 length equals 16 residues. This CDR3 reads CASSGRGAPGANVLTF. The CDR3 DNA reads TGTGCCAGCAGCGGACGGGGGGCGCCCGGGGCCAACGTCCTGACTTTC.

This clonotype was seen a handful of times. This CDR3 reads CASSLADTNTEAFF. The CDR3 coding sequence is TGTGCCAGCAGTTTAGCTGACACGAACACTGAAGCTTTCTTT. This chain uses TRBV12-3 or TRBV12-4 with TRBJ1-1; D is uncertain. Trimming removed 0 bases from V and 1 base from J, with 6 bases in between. This CDR3 is 14 amino acids long.

The chain recombines TRBV4-1 with TRBJ2-3; D gene ambiguous. The CDR3 spans 17 residues. Trimming left V 1 base short and J 4 bases short, with 18 bases between. The V gene's germline CDR1 is MGHRA and CDR2 YSYEKL. CDR3 sequence: CASSQVPPGAAPDTQYF. DNA of the CDR3: TGCGCCAGCAGCCAAGTCCCCCCCGGCGCCGCCCCAGATACGCAGTATTTT.

The J gene is TRBJ1-1, the V gene TRBV7-2; 7 nucleotides line up with TRBD1. The CDR3 contains 15 residues. Losses at the gene ends were 3 bases for V and 6 bases for J; bases not matched to a gene: 10. The germline V gene has CDR1 SGHTA and CDR2 FQGNSA. The DNA for the CDR3 is TGTGCCAGCAGCTTTCGGGGAAGGGGGCATGCTGAAGCTTTCTTT. This sequence encodes CASSFRGRGHAEAFF.

The rearrangement uses TRBV4-1 and TRBJ2-5; no definite D call. Trimming took 1 base from V and 1 from J, leaving 7 bases between them. CDR1 and CDR2 (germline): MGHRA, YSYEKL. The CDR3 loop spans 14 amino acids. CDR3: CASSQVTGQETQYF. In nucleotides, the CDR3 is TGCGCCAGCAGCCAAGTTACTGGCCAAGAGACCCAGTACTTC.

This clonotype was detected a few times. This chain connects TRBV19 to TRBJ2-2; weak D call: TRBD2 (5 bases). V dropped 10 bases and J dropped 2 bases, with 11 bases sitting between them. Germline lookup yields CDR1 LNHDA and CDR2 SQIVND (reference sequence). This CDR3 is 13 amino acids long. CDR3 nucleotides: TGTGCCACGGGGAGCGAAAACACCGGGGAGCTGTTTTTT. Protein: CATGSENTGELFF.

The chain joins TRBV5-8 to TRBJ2-5; tentative D call: TRBD1 (5 bases). Trimming took 3 bases from V and 1 from J, leaving 10 bases between them. Germline V CDR1 and CDR2: SGHTS, YDEGEE. This CDR3 has 14 residues. CDR3 sequence: CASSSQGSQETQYF. CDR3 coding DNA: TGTGCCAGCAGCTCTCAGGGTTCCCAAGAGACCCAGTACTTC.